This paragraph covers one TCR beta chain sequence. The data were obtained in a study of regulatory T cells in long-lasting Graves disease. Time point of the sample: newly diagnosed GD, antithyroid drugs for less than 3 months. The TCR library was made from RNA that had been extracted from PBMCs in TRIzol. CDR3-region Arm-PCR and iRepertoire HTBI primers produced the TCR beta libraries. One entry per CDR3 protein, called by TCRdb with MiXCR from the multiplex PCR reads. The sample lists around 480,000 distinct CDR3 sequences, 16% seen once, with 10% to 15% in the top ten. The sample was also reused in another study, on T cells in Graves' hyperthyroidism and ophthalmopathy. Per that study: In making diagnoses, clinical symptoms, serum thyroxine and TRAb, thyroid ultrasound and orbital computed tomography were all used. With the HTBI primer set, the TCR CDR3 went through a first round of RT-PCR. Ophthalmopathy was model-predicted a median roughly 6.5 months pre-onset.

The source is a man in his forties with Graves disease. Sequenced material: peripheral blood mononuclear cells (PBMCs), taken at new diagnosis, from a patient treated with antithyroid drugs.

The CDR3 DNA follows: TGTGCCAGCAGTGTCCTAGCGGGGAGCGAGCAGTTCTTC. This gives the protein CASSVLAGSEQFF. The chain uses TRBV2 and TRBJ2-1; 9 bases agree with TRBD2. With 4 bases clipped from V and 10 bases from J, the junction kept 5 bases outside the gene matches. In germline, CDR1 is SNHLY, CDR2 FYNNEI. The CDR3 totals 13 residues.